The T cell receptor beta chain under discussion was sequenced for a study of cytomegalovirus exposure and HLA in healthy donors (dated by TCRdb to 2016 to 2017). Broadly, across the study: An earlier analysis of several hundred of the donors reported over 250 Gb of sequence data and around 110 million unique TCR beta sequences obtained from about 179 million T cells. Around 330 gigabases of sequencing data and around 90 million unique TCR sequences made up an early release that covered roughly 670 HLA-typed donors. Of the 350 to 450 genotyped donors, approximately 83% fell in the genetic ancestry cluster associated with self-reported Caucasian donors. The study aimed to test whether cataloging public T cell receptors could reveal signatures of past pathogen exposure. The T cell repertoires of about 700 subjects were profiled by immunosequencing and related to cytomegalovirus serostatus. A separate validation cohort of roughly 130 different subjects was used in addition to the roughly 670-subject first cohort. To predict cytomegalovirus infection status, the study brought together high-throughput TCR immunosequencing, statistical association of individual TCRs with disease status, and machine learning. A later analysis re-analyzed previously published TCR beta repertoires from 650 to 800 donors and added high-resolution HLA genotyping to study TCR occurrence patterns. In the later analysis, no new phenotypic data were used to find candidate immune exposures; instead, reliance was placed on TCR beta sequences and their occurrence across donors. In an earlier analysis of a few hundred of the donors, high-throughput TCR beta sequencing was used to judge whether each TCR beta V gene segment behaved as functional or pseudogenic. Donor age, sex, ethnicity and CMV serostatus were compiled together with the repertoire data. In a later genetic analysis, genome-wide SNP genotypes for about three fifths of the roughly 670 donors were used, and that subset was treated as a discovery cohort. Every repertoire in the discovery cohort had been generated on one and the same sequencing platform. HLA typing included class I and class II loci at four-digit resolution. The number of typed donors differed by locus: about 620-640 for A, B, C, DRB1 and DQB1; 500 to 550 for DQA1; around 580 for DPA1; and 400 to 480 for DPB1. Five DR-DQ haplotypes were treated as single units for association and clustering because of strong linkage in the cohort. Among 398 genotyped donors of the cohort, an average of about 240,000 unique TCR beta nucleotide sequences were sequenced per donor, around a sixth of them non-productive. What the research found in general, with its limitations: The study listed 170 or so TCR beta chains as associated with cytomegalovirus. Sequencing depth was assumed to be roughly uniform across donors in the presence/absence analyses, though that assumption may not hold. According to a later genetic analysis, donors in an Asian-associated ancestry cluster had fewer N-insertions in productive TCRs than the approximately 700-donor mean. Several of the top co-occurrence clusters appeared to be linked to parvovirus B19, influenza, CMV and Epstein-Barr virus, according to a later analysis. Because counts were too low, 15 to 20 rarely observed V segments, including chromosome 9 orphons, were excluded from the earlier analysis of some 590 of the donors. This cohort had only TCR beta chains sequenced, and the lack of alpha or paired-chain data limited which features could be detected. According to a later analysis, most CMV-associated TCR beta chains appeared to be HLA-restricted, and the HLA associations seemed to be driven largely by CMV exposure. Most TCR sequences were observed very rarely across donors, whereas some public TCRs were present in many individuals. In a later analysis, HLA-associated TCR beta chains showed more clonal expansion and lower generation probabilities than non-associated chains that were equally common. A group of highly shared sequence variants was considered likely to be a technical artifact of the sequencing pipeline. According to a later analysis, TCR association rates differed among HLA loci, with DRB1 alleles showing the most associated TCRs and HLA-C alleles showing the fewest. Linkage disequilibrium might explain the correlated functional status among segregating V segments, but an unknown experimental factor could not be ruled out. Specific HLA alleles were associated with over 15,000 TCR beta sequences at a false discovery rate of 0.05 in a later analysis. An association between a missense DCLRE1C variant and V-gene and J-gene trimming of TCR beta chains was found in a later genetic analysis and replicated in an independent cohort. The authors suggested that the approach could potentially be extended to other disease states and immunological phenotypes. For the cohort, immune exposure information was limited to CMV serostatus. Some IMGT-functional V segments, including TRBV6-2 and TRBV6-3, could not be distinguished by the 87-base-pair reads and were therefore excluded. In an earlier analysis of roughly 560 of the donors, most TCR beta V segments were observed in productive rearrangements about 87% or about 30% of the time, broadly matching IMGT annotations. The classifier was reported to diagnose cytomegalovirus status with high specificity and sensitivity in both the original and validation cohorts. Because HLA typing was unavailable for some donors at each locus, only the typed subset was used in association tests. In vitro tests confirmed that a few of the cytomegalovirus-associated TCR beta chains recognize cytomegalovirus antigens. A further reported finding was that TCR beta sequences accurately predicted the HLA-A and HLA-B alleles for most subjects in the first cohort. Assigning TCR associations to individual alleles was difficult when HLA alleles, especially DR and DQ, strongly co-occurred.

Reading from cysteine to phenylalanine, the CDR3 counts 13 amino acids. The read is trimmed to its CDR3 DNA, 39 bases read in frame from base 1. Based on the germline V gene, the CDR1 and CDR2 sequences are MRHNA and SNTAGT. Unmatched junction bases come to 4, with V trimmed by 7 bases and J by 3 bases. As concerns this clone: The clone's antigen remains unknown. One base away there is no much larger clone; base qualities are not given.

The cohort was made up of 500 to 850 healthy bone marrow donors. All cohort members were sampled while nominally healthy, although unrecorded immune exposures were likely present. The donor was CMV seropositive and was included in the group of around 300 seropositive cohort members. A peripheral blood sample was provided by each donor, and peripheral blood mononuclear cells were used for TCR beta sequencing. Genomic DNA extraction from the blood cell samples was performed with the Qiagen DNeasy Blood Extraction Kit. Library creation used the immunoSEQ multiplex PCR assay. For the multiplex PCR, a mixture combining 60 forward primers for TCR Vbeta segments and 13 reverse primers for TCR Jbeta segments was used. A multiplex PCR assay on genomic DNA amplified the CDR3 region of rearranged TCR beta genes. The amplified TCR beta libraries were sequenced on the Illumina HiSeq System as 87-base-pair reads. Regarding the original processing steps: Across the 670 or so repertoires, a later analysis counted about 81 million unique TCR beta chains, some 11 million of which were shared by at least two donors. To remove PCR and sequencing errors, raw reads were error-corrected and collapsed into unique sequences using a nearest-neighbor algorithm that merged closely related sequences. CDR3 sequences were aligned to IMGT reference sequences to assign V, D and J gene segments. For a sequence to be retained, a match of at least six nucleotides to both a V gene segment and a J gene segment was required. A rearrangement was called productive if the CDR3 had no stop codons and remained in frame with V and J, and every other rearrangement was called non-productive. CDR3 was defined by IMGT convention, running from the second conserved V-encoded cysteine to the conserved J-encoded phenylalanine. Sequences without an unambiguous match to a single V gene segment were excluded from the earlier analysis of about 630 of the donors. In an earlier analysis of approximately 500 of the donors, a V segment was called functional when productive rearrangements were above 56.7%, and segregating when the standard deviation between donors exceeded 5%. A statistical classification framework was built to diagnose cytomegalovirus status from the catalog of TCR beta chain sequences. A later analysis assigned V and J genes by comparing TCR nucleotide sequences with IMGT/GENE-DB human TR gene sequences. A later analysis assigned CDR3 sequences and most-parsimonious VDJ recombination scenarios with the TCRdist pipeline. In a later analysis, every TCR beta chain was defined by the combination of its CDR3 amino acid sequence and its V-gene family, and reads without a unique V-gene family were dropped. A later analysis removed roughly 590 highly shared, low-generation-probability nucleotide sequences to deal with suspected cross-contamination and a sequencing artifact. A later analysis calculated a clonal expansion index for each public chain from normalized within-repertoire ranks of inferred template counts. In a later analysis, generation probabilities were computed with a VDJ recombination model fitted to out-of-frame rearrangements, and the resulting probabilities were checked against IGoR. In a later analysis, TCR-TCR, TCR-HLA and TCR-CMV co-occurrence was scored with hypergeometric tests, and a repertoire-size bias correction was applied to TCR pairs. False discovery rates were estimated in a later analysis by permuting HLA or CMV assignments 20 times. In a later analysis, co-occurring TCRs were grouped with DBSCAN, and TCRdist sequence similarity was added when clustering was performed within HLA-allele-positive subsets. Repertoires with fewer than 30,000 or more than 120,000 public chains were left out of co-occurrence clustering, as were about 5 repertoires with anomalous nucleotide sharing. TCRdb took over this immuneACCESS table, retaining in-frame rearrangements with V and J assigned. Such tables are incomplete; in checked studies, under half of the missing clones stem from an unresolved V gene, and the remainder is unexplained. The D gene and trimming were derived from the DNA, and the V and J assignments and clone size from that table. In this sample the table shows about 170,000 clones, roughly 67% of which occur a single time. About 4.9% of the sample rests with the top ten.

The sequenced sample consisted of PBMCs. The sequence was obtained from a woman under 30 in good health and CMV-seropositive. This chain is built from TRBV6-4 and TRBJ2-3; the junction holds 7 bases that match TRBD2. The DNA sequence reads TGTGCCAGCAAGCTACTAGCGACAGATACGCAGTATTTT. It is translated as CASKLLATDTQYF.